These 26 T cell receptor beta chains were sequenced from one sample in a study of response to subunit inactivated influenza vaccine (dated 2018 in TCRdb). Library preparation employed RT-PCR. Sequencing took place on an Illumina HiSeq 2500. TCRdb's own reprocessing of the public reads used fastp at Q25 and MiXCR and kept productive beta chains. All rows with the same CDR3 protein become a single entry with the most common DNA and genes. Within this sample are just under 550,000 distinct CDR3 sequences, with roughly 25% of them counted one time only. About 2.8% of the sample lies in the top ten. The data were also submitted as part of a second study, on T cells expressing NK-cell markers. The second paper further reports: 5'RACE template switching, by which a universal primer site and unique molecular identifiers were added, was used to make TCR beta cDNA libraries.

The starting material was CD4+ T cells sorted from PBMCs, obtained less than 13 days after vaccination. These receptors were taken from a man between 45 and 60 years old who received an inactivated influenza vaccine. Donor details come from another sample of the same person, matched by shared clones.

The chain is built from TRBV7-8 and TRBJ2-6; 7 bases line up with TRBD2. Germline V CDR1 and CDR2: SGHVS, FQNEAQ. Losses at the gene ends were 1 base for V and 2 bases for J; bases not matched to a gene: 5. There are 17 residues in the CDR3. This chain's CDR3 is CASSLVGGVAGANVLTF. In DNA form, the CDR3 reads TGTGCCAGCAGCTTAGTGGGGGGGGTCGCTGGGGCCAACGTCCTGACTTTC.

This chain uses TRBV5-1 with TRBJ2-2; 9 nucleotides match TRBD1. The V and J ends lost 1 base and 2 bases, in that order; junction bases with no gene match: 3. Germline lookup yields CDR1 SGHRS and CDR2 YFSETQ. CDR3 length: 16 residues. CDR3 DNA sequence: TGCGCCAGCAGCTTGACAGGGGGCCATAACACCGGGGAGCTGTTTTTT. Translating gives CASSLTGGHNTGELFF.

This chain uses TRBV2 with TRBJ2-7, with 10 nucleotides matching TRBD1. This CDR3 comprises 13 residues. The germline V gene encodes CDR1 SNHLY and CDR2 FYNNEI. V shed 5 bases, J shed 7 bases, and the junction held 5 bases outside the gene matches. The CDR3 region is CASSRTGGGEQYF. CDR3 nucleotide sequence: TGTGCCAGCAGTAGGACAGGGGGAGGTGAGCAGTACTTC. The full variable domain, with the rest looked up from reference TRBV2 and TRBJ2-7, is EPEVTQTPSHQVTQMGQEVILRCVPISNHLYFYWYRQILGQKVEFLVSFYNNEISEKSEIFDDQFSVERPDGSNFTLKIRSTKLEDSAMYFCASSRTGGGEQYFGPGTRLTVT.

This chain links TRBV7-3 with TRBJ2-1; tentative D call: TRBD2 (6 bases). There are 14 residues in the CDR3. Per germline, CDR1 SGHTA and CDR2 FQGTGA. Trimming took 5 bases from V and 6 from J, leaving 14 bases between them. CDR3: CASSVGGAGNEQFF. The DNA of the CDR3 is TGTGCCAGCAGCGTCGGCGGGGCCGGCAATGAGCAGTTCTTC.

The J gene is TRBJ2-1, the V gene TRBV20-1; TRBD2 matches at 11 bases. There are 15 residues in the CDR3. Germline loops: CDR1 DFQATT, CDR2 SNEGSKA (reference sequence). V trimming: 6 bases; J trimming: 6 bases; junction bases outside the gene matches: 10. CDR3 bases: TGCAGTGCGGAAAATAGCGGGGGGGCCAGCAATGAGCAGTTCTTC. Amino acid sequence: CSAENSGGASNEQFF.

The table lists this clonotype with a few counts. The chain is built from TRBV6-5 and TRBJ2-5; D remains ambiguous. CDR1 and CDR2 from the germline V gene are MNHEY and SVGAGI. The V end lost 6 bases, the J end lost 2 bases, and 16 bases lay between the germline ends. The CDR3 is 15 residues long. CDR3 DNA sequence: TGTGCCAGCAGCTACGGCTCCGGATTTCAAGAGACCCAGTACTTC. It encodes CASSYGSGFQETQYF.

This clonotype was observed at least ten times. The chain links TRBV7-2 to TRBJ2-3; 8 bases are shared with TRBD2. CDR1 SGHTA and CDR2 FQGNSA come from the germline V gene. Trimming at V came to 1 base and at J to 7 bases, leaving 7 bases not matched to a gene. The CDR3 runs to 15 residues. The CDR3 loop reads CASSLESSGKHTQYF. The CDR3 DNA reads as TGTGCCAGCAGCTTAGAGAGTAGCGGGAAGCATACGCAGTATTTT.

The rearrangement uses TRBV29-1 and TRBJ1-5; possibly TRBD1 for D (6 bases). V shed 7 bases and J shed 4 bases, with 11 bases lying between them. This CDR3 is built from 12 residues. CDR1 and CDR2 from the germline V gene are SQVTM and ANQGSEA. The CDR3 sequence is CSGQQGNQPQHF. For the CDR3, the DNA is TGCAGCGGACAACAGGGAAATCAGCCCCAGCATTTT.

This clonotype has ten or more counts. The chain couples TRBV5-1 to TRBJ2-1, with 8 positions matching TRBD2. After removal of 0 bases from V and 15 bases from J, the junction contained 11 bases not matched to a gene. The CDR3 contains 14 residues. Germline V gene lookup returns CDR1 SGHRS and CDR2 YFSETQ. The DNA of the CDR3 is TGCGCCAGCAGCTTGGCCCTGAGTAGGAGCGGGGGGTTCTTC. Encoded protein: CASSLALSRSGGFF.

The chain couples TRBV7-2 to TRBJ1-2; D is ambiguous. The CDR3 extends over 15 amino acids. Trimming stripped 0 bases from V and 7 bases from J, with 15 bases between. The V gene's germline CDR1 is SGHTA and CDR2 FQGNSA. CDR3 sequence: CASSLAGGEIGGYTF. Written as DNA, the CDR3 is TGTGCCAGCAGCTTAGCCGGCGGGGAGATCGGTGGCTACACCTTC.

In this sample, this clonotype turned up a few times. The chain recombines TRBV12-3 or TRBV12-4 with TRBJ2-2; TRBD2 aligns across 9 bases. The CDR3 length is 18 residues. Unmatched junction bases numbered 17, after V lost 5 bases and J lost 7 bases. The CDR3 DNA reads as TGTGCCAGCAGTCCACGTTATTACGGCGGGGGGGTCGACGGGGAGCTGTTTTTT. It codes for CASSPRYYGGGVDGELFF.

The table lists this clonotype with a few counts. The genes are TRBV11-2 and TRBJ2-7, with D maybe TRBD2 (7 bases). The germline gives CDR1 SGHAT, CDR2 FQNNGV. The CDR3 loop spans 14 amino acids. With 5 bases removed from V and 4 bases from J, the gap between germline ends came to 15 bases. The CDR3 DNA follows: TGTGCCAGCAGCCCCAATAGGGGGGGTTACGAGCAGTACTTC. Protein product: CASSPNRGGYEQYF.

The chain is built from TRBV7-9 and TRBJ2-1; maybe TRBD1 (5 bases). Deletions cut 8 bases from V and 3 bases from J, with 14 bases between. Germline loops: CDR1 SEHNR, CDR2 FQNEAQ (reference sequence). This CDR3 contains 14 residues. The DNA for the CDR3 is TGTGCCAGCCAAAGTTCGACAGTCTACAATGAGCAGTTCTTC. This sequence encodes CASQSSTVYNEQFF.

The chain joins TRBV20-1 to TRBJ2-7; 10 bases align to TRBD1. The ends lost 3 bases at V and 3 bases at J; junction bases unmatched: 5. Germline CDR1 DFQATT, CDR2 SNEGSKA (reference sequence). This CDR3 spans 14 amino acids. The CDR3 DNA reads TGCAGTGCTAGTCGGGACAGGGGTATCTACGAGCAGTACTTC. It specifies CSASRDRGIYEQYF.

The chain links TRBV6-2 or TRBV6-3 to TRBJ1-5, with D possibly being TRBD1 (5 bases). The germline V gene has CDR1 MNHEY and CDR2 SVGEGT. Trimming took off 5 bases at V and 6 bases at J, with 11 bases between the two ends. This CDR3 is 13 amino acids long. The CDR3: CASSPSGLQPQHF. In DNA, the CDR3 is TGTGCCAGCAGTCCCTCGGGGCTTCAGCCCCAGCATTTT.

This clonotype has more than one count but fewer than ten. This rearrangement joins TRBV5-6 to TRBJ2-3, with a possible D match to TRBD2 (6 bases). The CDR3 extends over 17 amino acids. The V end lost 4 bases, the J end lost 5 bases, and 23 bases lay between the germline ends. Germline CDR1 is SGHDT and CDR2 is YYEEEE. CDR3 loop: CASSPTTSGGPEDTQYF. In nucleotides, the CDR3 is TGTGCCAGCAGCCCTACCACCTCAGGAGGGCCTGAAGATACGCAGTATTTT.

The J gene is TRBJ2-7, the V gene TRBV4-1, with D tentatively TRBD1 (7 bases). Germline-derived CDR1 and CDR2 are MGHRA and YSYEKL. Trimming removed 3 bases from V and 0 bases from J, with 12 bases in between. CDR3 length equals 15 residues. Here the CDR3 DNA reads TGCGCCAGCAGCCACCCGGGGGACAGCTCCTACGAGCAGTACTTC. Translated, it gives CASSHPGDSSYEQYF.

As for this clonotype: Mismatch with germline at one junction end may stem from a read error. This chain uses TRBV20-1 with TRBJ2-4, with D possibly TRBD2 on 7 matching bases. The CDR3 has 13 amino acids. The V gene's germline CDR1 is DFQATT and CDR2 SNEGSKA (reference sequence). The DNA for the CDR3 is TGCAGTGCTAGTTCTATCAGTTGGGGGGGCCCATGGTTC. Protein: CSASSISWGGPWF.

The V and J genes are TRBV6-2 or TRBV6-3 and TRBJ2-2; D unclear. Germline V gene lookup returns CDR1 MNHEY and CDR2 SVGEGT. With 6 bases removed from V and 1 base from J, the gap between germline ends came to 9 bases. The CDR3 contains 14 residues. CDR3 residues: CASSYVRNTGELFF. DNA for the CDR3: TGTGCCAGCAGCTATGTACGGAACACCGGGGAGCTGTTTTTT.

This clonotype showed up just a few times. The chain couples TRBV6-4 to TRBJ2-1; either TRBD1 or TRBD2 may fit D (5 bases each). Trimming removed 4 bases from V and 11 bases from J, with 15 bases in between. The CDR3 sequence is 13 residues long. Germline-derived CDR1 and CDR2 are MRHNA and SNTAGT. CDR3 loop: CASSVEFRGQQFF. CDR3 bases: TGTGCCAGCAGTGTCGAATTTAGGGGACAGCAGTTCTTC.

The rearrangement joins TRBV6-2 or TRBV6-3 to TRBJ1-6, with D perhaps matching TRBD1 (6 bases). The V end lost 6 bases, the J end lost 5 bases, and 8 bases lay between the germline ends. The CDR3 covers 13 residues. CDR1 is MNHEY and CDR2 is SVGEGT in the germline V gene. This CDR3 reads CASRQGNNSPLHF. The CDR3 DNA reads as TGTGCCAGCAGACAGGGTAATAATTCACCCCTCCACTTT.

The chain combines TRBV20-1 with TRBJ2-1, with 8 bases aligning to TRBD2. The CDR3 loop spans 12 amino acids. With V trimmed by 6 bases and J by 9 bases, 7 bases remained unmatched. The germline gives CDR1 DFQATT, CDR2 SNEGSKA (reference sequence). CDR3 amino acids: CSAREGTSEQFF. The CDR3 coding sequence is TGCAGTGCACGGGAGGGAACATCTGAGCAGTTCTTC.

The chain links TRBV5-1 to TRBJ1-3, with D hard to call. Germline CDR1 SGHRS, CDR2 YFSETQ. V was pared by 1 base and J by 1 base, with 3 bases between. This CDR3 contains 13 residues. CDR3 bases: TGCGCCAGCAGCTTGCAATCTGGAAACACCATATATTTT. This gives the protein CASSLQSGNTIYF.

This clonotype has ten or more counts. The chain carries TRBV12-3 or TRBV12-4 and TRBJ2-3, with D maybe TRBD2 (5 bases). The CDR3 length is 16 residues. V was trimmed by 3 bases and J by 1 base, leaving 14 bases between them. CDR3 region: CASSLAPGVGTDTQYF. As DNA, the CDR3 is TGTGCCAGCAGTTTGGCTCCCGGGGTAGGCACAGATACGCAGTATTTT.

The chain joins TRBV11-1 to TRBJ2-7; TRBD2 aligns across 14 bases. V dropped 3 bases and J dropped 3; count of bases not matched to a gene: 10. The CDR3 consists of 18 residues. Germline V gives CDR1 SGHAT, CDR2 FQDESV (reference sequence). The CDR3 DNA reads TGTGCCAGCAGCTTGAGGGGGACTAGCGGGAGAAGATACTACGAGCAGTACTTC. This encodes CASSLRGTSGRRYYEQYF.

This clonotype has a count of ten or more. The rearrangement links TRBV12-3 or TRBV12-4 to TRBJ1-4; possible D gene TRBD1, 5 bases. The CDR3 extends over 14 amino acids. V shed 7 bases and J shed 8 bases, with 17 bases lying between them. As DNA, the CDR3 is TGTGCCAGCACCGTTTGGGGGATAGGGGAAAAACTGTTTTTT. Protein product: CASTVWGIGEKLFF.